This TCR beta chain originates from a study of cytomegalovirus exposure and HLA in healthy donors (dated by TCRdb to about 2017). With regard to the full study: An earlier analysis of a few hundred of the donors reported about 300 Gb of sequence data and 117 million unique TCR beta sequences obtained from some 200 million T cells. An early release that covered fewer than 750 HLA-typed donors contained around 300 gigabases of sequencing data and 75 million to 100 million unique TCR sequences. Among the roughly 430 genotyped donors, about 85% belonged to the genetic ancestry cluster associated with self-reported Caucasian donors. The study aimed to test whether signatures of past pathogen exposure could be identified by cataloging public T cell receptors. The T cell repertoires of 666 subjects were profiled by immunosequencing and related to cytomegalovirus serostatus. Along with the approximately 670-subject first cohort, a separate validation cohort of more than 90 different subjects was used. The study combined high-throughput TCR immunosequencing, statistical association of individual TCRs with disease status, and machine learning to predict cytomegalovirus infection status. A later analysis re-analyzed previously published TCR beta repertoires from 660 or so donors and added high-resolution HLA genotyping to study TCR occurrence patterns. In the later analysis, no new phenotypic data were used to find candidate immune exposures; instead, reliance was placed on TCR beta sequences and their occurrence across donors. An earlier analysis of 450 to 750 of the donors used high-throughput TCR beta sequencing to judge whether each TCR beta V gene segment behaved as functional or pseudogenic. Donor age, sex, ethnicity and CMV serostatus were compiled alongside the repertoire data. In a later genetic analysis, genome-wide SNP genotypes for about three fifths of the roughly 670 donors were used, and that subset was treated as a discovery cohort. Every discovery cohort repertoire had been produced on one sequencing platform. HLA typing included class I and class II loci at four-digit resolution. Typing coverage varied by locus: roughly 620-630 donors for A, B, C, DRB1 and DQB1; approximately 500 for DQA1; more than 600 for DPA1; roughly 450 for DPB1. Because of strong linkage in the cohort, five DR-DQ haplotypes were treated as single units for association and clustering. Among around 400 genotyped donors of the cohort, an average of around 240,000 unique TCR beta nucleotide sequences was sequenced per donor, of which 15% to 20% were non-productive.

Measured from the cysteine to the phenylalanine, the CDR3 is 14 residues long. Of the read, only the CDR3 DNA is kept; its 42 bases are in frame from base 1. Via the germline V gene, CDR1 is MDHEN and CDR2 SYDVKM. V has 7 bases trimmed and J has 0 bases trimmed; junction bases matching no gene number 6. Worth noting for this clone: Its recognized antigen is unknown. No much larger clone exists at a distance of one base, and base qualities are not known.

What the work shows at the level of the full study, not this receptor alone: This cohort had only TCR beta chains sequenced, and the lack of alpha or paired-chain data limited which features could be detected. The 87-base-pair reads could not distinguish some IMGT-functional V segments, including TRBV6-2 and TRBV6-3, so those segments were excluded. Cytomegalovirus status was reported to be diagnosed by the classifier with high specificity and sensitivity in both the original and validation cohorts. According to a later analysis, TCR association rates differed among HLA loci, with DRB1 alleles showing the most associated TCRs and HLA-C alleles showing the fewest. The authors suggested that the approach could potentially be extended to other disease states and immunological phenotypes. HLA typing was unavailable for some donors at each locus, so association tests used only the typed subset. A cluster of highly shared sequence variants was judged likely to represent a technical artifact of the sequencing pipeline. Across donors, most TCR sequences were observed very rarely, whereas some public TCRs were present in many individuals. Most CMV-associated TCR beta chains appeared to be HLA-restricted in a later analysis, and the HLA associations seemed to be driven largely by CMV exposure. In vitro tests confirmed that a few of the cytomegalovirus-associated TCR beta chains recognize cytomegalovirus antigens. The only immune exposure information available for the cohort was CMV serostatus. When HLA alleles, especially DR and DQ, strongly co-occurred, attributing TCR associations to individual alleles was difficult. A further reported finding was that TCR beta sequences accurately predicted the HLA-A and HLA-B alleles for most subjects in the first cohort. The presence/absence analyses assumed that sequencing depth was roughly uniform across donors, and that assumption may not be true. The study gave a list of 150 to 200 TCR beta chains associated with cytomegalovirus. Several of the top co-occurrence clusters appeared to be linked to parvovirus B19, influenza, CMV and Epstein-Barr virus, according to a later analysis. An association between a missense DCLRE1C variant and V-gene and J-gene trimming of TCR beta chains was found in a later genetic analysis and replicated in an independent cohort. Because counts were too low, seventeen rarely observed V segments, including chromosome 9 orphons, were excluded from the earlier analysis of fewer than 650 of the donors. A later analysis associated about 17,000 TCR beta sequences with specific HLA alleles at a false discovery rate of 0.05. An earlier analysis of roughly 570 of the donors showed that most TCR beta V segments appeared in productive rearrangements either about 90% or about 30% of the time, which broadly matched IMGT annotations. A later analysis found that HLA-associated TCR beta chains were more clonally expanded and had lower generation probabilities than equally common non-associated chains. According to a later genetic analysis, donors in an Asian-associated ancestry cluster had fewer N-insertions in productive TCRs than the roughly 670-donor mean. Linkage disequilibrium might explain the correlated functional status among segregating V segments, but an unknown experimental factor could not be excluded.

The library relied on the immunoSEQ multiplex PCR assay. For the multiplex PCR, a mixture combining 60 forward primers for TCR Vbeta segments and 13 reverse primers for TCR Jbeta segments was used. The CDR3 region of rearranged TCR beta genes was amplified from genomic DNA with a multiplex PCR assay. On the Illumina HiSeq System, the amplified TCR beta libraries were sequenced as 87-base-pair reads. The source study handled its data this way. A later analysis counted about 80 million unique TCR beta chains across the 700 or so repertoires, and some 11 million of these chains were shared by at least two donors. To remove PCR and sequencing errors, raw reads were error-corrected and collapsed into unique sequences using a nearest-neighbor algorithm that merged closely related sequences. CDR3 sequences were aligned to IMGT reference sequences to assign V, D and J gene segments. For a sequence to be retained, a match of at least six nucleotides was required to both a V gene segment and a J gene segment. Rearrangements were classified as productive when the CDR3 lacked stop codons and remained in frame with V and J, and all other rearrangements were classified as non-productive. CDR3 was defined according to IMGT convention as the region running from the second conserved V-encoded cysteine to the conserved J-encoded phenylalanine. The earlier analysis of some 540 of the donors excluded any sequence lacking an unambiguous match to a single V gene segment. In an earlier analysis of a few hundred of the donors, V segments were called functional above 56.7% productive rearrangements and were called segregating when the between-donor standard deviation exceeded 5%. A statistical classification framework was developed to diagnose cytomegalovirus status using the catalog of TCR beta chain sequences. A later analysis assigned V and J genes by comparing TCR nucleotide sequences with IMGT/GENE-DB human TR gene sequences. A later analysis assigned CDR3 sequences and most-parsimonious VDJ recombination scenarios with the TCRdist pipeline. In a later analysis, each TCR beta chain was defined by its CDR3 amino acid sequence together with its V-gene family, and reads lacking a unique V-gene family were excluded. A later analysis removed 500 to 650 highly shared, low-generation-probability nucleotide sequences to deal with suspected cross-contamination and a sequencing artifact. A later analysis calculated a clonal expansion index for each public chain from normalized within-repertoire ranks of inferred template counts. A later analysis computed generation probabilities with a VDJ recombination model fitted to out-of-frame rearrangements, and checked the results against IGoR. In a later analysis, hypergeometric tests were used to score TCR-TCR, TCR-HLA and TCR-CMV co-occurrence, with a repertoire-size bias correction applied to TCR pairs. A later analysis estimated false discovery rates by permuting HLA or CMV assignments 20 times. A later analysis grouped co-occurring TCRs with DBSCAN, adding TCRdist sequence similarity when clustering within HLA-allele-positive subsets. Repertoires with fewer than 30,000 or more than 120,000 public chains, plus five repertoires with anomalous nucleotide sharing, were excluded from co-occurrence clustering. The table comes from immuneACCESS by way of TCRdb, which keeps in-frame sequences with V and J called. Part of the clones is missing from these tables; in studies checked, under half for an unresolved V gene and the rest for unknown reasons. That table is the source of V, J and clone size, and D and trimming were worked out from the DNA. This sample holds roughly 89,000 clones; approximately 68% were observed only once. The ten most abundant clones make up around a fifth of the sample.

The cohort comprised around 690 healthy bone marrow donors. All cohort members were sampled while nominally healthy, although unrecorded immune exposures were likely present. The donor tested CMV seropositive and was one of the 289 seropositive cohort members. Every donor gave a peripheral blood sample, and the peripheral blood mononuclear cells from that sample were used for TCR beta sequencing. The Qiagen DNeasy Blood Extraction Kit was used to extract genomic DNA from the blood cell samples. The chain is assembled from TRBV28 and TRBJ2-7; a stretch of 7 junction bases matches TRBD2. The sequenced material came from PBMCs. This sequence was found in a woman in her 50s in good health and CMV-seropositive. The nucleotides are TGTGCCAGCAACTACGGGGGGAGCTCCTACGAGCAGTACTTC. Its product reads: CASNYGGSSYEQYF.